These 24 T cell receptor beta chains share one sample of origin, sequenced in a study of blood T cells in healthy people across ages. A second PCR of about 7 to 11 cycles used a sample-barcoded 5' primer and a J-beta primer mix. TCRdb re-derived calls from the 5' RACE reads in MiXCR, one entry per CDR3 protein. The table lists about 970,000 distinct CDR3 sequences, just over 50% of them singletons. Material: blood. The origin of the receptors is a woman aged 60-75 years in good health.

V gene TRBV11-2 combines with J gene TRBJ2-3; 8 bases line up with TRBD1. CDR1 and CDR2 from the germline V gene are SGHAT and FQNNGV. This CDR3 region has 16 residues. Trimming cost V 1 base and J 6 bases; bases outside gene matches: 9. CDR3: CASSLAVRGHRDTQYF. Written as DNA, the CDR3 is TGTGCCAGCAGCTTAGCTGTCAGGGGGCATCGGGATACGCAGTATTTT. The whole variable domain, filled in from reference TRBV11-2 and TRBJ2-3, reads EAGVAQSPRYKIIEKRQSVAFWCNPISGHATLYWYQQILGQGPKLLIQFQNNGVVDDSQLPKDRFSAERLKGVDSTLKIQPAKLEDSAVYLCASSLAVRGHRDTQYFGPGTRLTVL.

This chain uses TRBV11-2 with TRBJ1-2; D unclear. This CDR3 is 17 amino acids long. Germline assignment: CDR1 SGHAT and CDR2 FQNNGV. Trimming left V 1 base short and J 5 bases short, with 20 bases between. This CDR3 reads CASSLVGPGKWAYGYTF. In nucleotides, the CDR3 is TGTGCCAGCAGCTTAGTTGGGCCGGGGAAATGGGCTTATGGCTACACCTTC.

The chain has TRBV5-1 and TRBJ2-4; TRBD1 matches 8 bases. Germline-derived CDR1 and CDR2 are SGHRS and YFSETQ. V dropped 1 base and J dropped 5; count of bases not matched to a gene: 5. The CDR3 is 15 residues long. The CDR3 bases are TGCGCCAGCAGCTTGTCCGGGACAGGCGAAAACATTCAGTACTTC. This codes for CASSLSGTGENIQYF.

This rearrangement joins TRBV20-1 to TRBJ1-1; TRBD1 matches 9 bases. Per germline, CDR1 DFQATT and CDR2 SNEGSKA (reference sequence). The J segment lost 5 bases and the V segment lost 6 bases, leaving 10 bases of the junction unmatched. The CDR3 covers 14 residues. The CDR3 loop reads CSAETDRGNTEAFF. CDR3 in DNA: TGCAGTGCCGAGACGGACAGGGGCAATACTGAAGCTTTCTTT.

Notes on this clonotype: A junction boundary mismatches the germline segment, possibly from a read error. The chain is built from TRBV29-1 and TRBJ2-1, with no clear D. The CDR3 length is 12 residues. The germline V gene has CDR1 SQVTM and CDR2 ANQGSEA. The CDR3 DNA follows: TGCAGCGTTGTGGAGAACTACAGTGAGCAGTTCTTC. Protein: CSVVENYSEQFF.

The chain combines TRBV5-6 with TRBJ1-2; D is undetermined. Germline lookup yields CDR1 SGHDT and CDR2 YYEEEE. V was pared by 5 bases and J by 13 bases, with 18 bases between. The CDR3 has 12 amino acids. CDR3 amino acids: CASSRFMRYGTF. In nucleotides, the CDR3 is TGTGCCAGCAGTCGATTCATGAGGTACGGCACCTTC.

This clonotype was seen a handful of times. The V gene is TRBV7-2, the J gene TRBJ2-3, with D uncertain. Germline V gives CDR1 SGHTA, CDR2 FQGNSA. The CDR3 has 15 amino acids. V was shortened by 6 bases and J by 0 bases, with 13 bases between the two germline ends. CDR3 loop: CASSPTSKSTDTQYF. DNA for the CDR3: TGTGCCAGCAGTCCGACATCAAAGAGCACAGATACGCAGTATTTT.

The chain combines TRBV6-2 or TRBV6-3 with TRBJ2-1; D perhaps matches TRBD2 (6 bases). This CDR3 region has 15 residues. V lost 4 bases and J lost 0, with 10 bases in between. The germline V gene has CDR1 MNHEY and CDR2 SVGEGT. CDR3 sequence (DNA): TGTGCCAGCAGTTTTGCTAGCGCCTCCTACAATGAGCAGTTCTTC. Translated: CASSFASASYNEQFF.

The chain is built from TRBV4-3 and TRBJ1-2; D is unclear. The CDR3 consists of 15 residues. Trimming shortened V by 0 bases and J by 2 bases, and 10 bases separated the two germline ends. Per germline, CDR1 LGHNA and CDR2 YSLEER. The CDR3 here is CASSQEPARNYGYTF. DNA of the CDR3: TGCGCCAGCAGCCAAGAACCGGCCAGGAACTATGGCTACACCTTC.

This clonotype was detected a few times. The chain combines TRBV20-1 with TRBJ2-6; no clear D. The V gene lost 6 bases and the J gene lost 0 bases, with 21 bases spanning the gap. From germline, CDR1 is DFQATT and CDR2 SNEGSKA (reference sequence). The CDR3 runs 18 residues. The CDR3, as DNA: TGCAGTGCCAGGACCGGTCTGGCTCAGAGCTCTGGGGCCAACGTCCTGACTTTC. This codes for CSARTGLAQSSGANVLTF.

This clonotype was detected ten times or more. The V gene is TRBV29-1, the J gene TRBJ2-3; unclear D gene. This CDR3 comprises 10 residues. V gave up 4 bases and J gave up 8 bases, with 7 bases separating them. Germline lookup yields CDR1 SQVTM and CDR2 ANQGSEA. CDR3 in amino acids: CSVGQSTQYF. CDR3 sequence (DNA): TGCAGCGTTGGTCAGAGTACGCAGTATTTT.

This clonotype was recorded once. The gene calls are TRBV7-9 and TRBJ2-3; the D gene is possibly TRBD1 (6 bases). V was cut by 1 base and J by 7 bases, with 9 bases left in between. The CDR3 contains 13 residues. The germline V gene encodes CDR1 SEHNR and CDR2 FQNEAQ (reference sequence). The CDR3 DNA reads TGTGCCAGCAGCTTAGGCAGGGGAAATACGCAGTATTTT. Protein: CASSLGRGNTQYF. Full variable domain (remainder filled in from reference TRBV7-9 and TRBJ2-3): DTGVSQNPRHKITKRGQNVTFRCDPISEHNRLYWYRQTLGQGPEFLTYFQNEAQLEKSRLLSDRFSAERPKGSFSTLEIQRTEQGDSAMYLCASSLGRGNTQYFGPGTRLTVL.

V usage is TRBV28 and J usage is TRBJ2-5, with TRBD2 as a possible D gene (6 bases). V lost 3 bases to trimming and J lost 1 base, with 24 bases between them. From germline, CDR1 is MDHEN and CDR2 SYDVKM. The CDR3 totals 19 residues. The CDR3 DNA reads as TGTGCCAGCAGTTTGCGTGGGGTTCGCGGGGTGGTGTCCCAAGAGACCCAGTACTTC. Protein sequence: CASSLRGVRGVVSQETQYF.

V and J are TRBV20-1 and TRBJ2-1; D remains ambiguous. The CDR3 is 16 residues long. Trimming stripped 3 bases from V and 0 bases from J, with 15 bases between. Germline CDR1 reads DFQATT; CDR2 reads SNEGSKA (reference sequence). The CDR3 sequence is CSASEAWGSSYNEQFF. The CDR3 nucleotides read TGCAGTGCTAGTGAGGCCTGGGGTAGCTCCTACAATGAGCAGTTCTTC.

The chain uses TRBV11-3 and TRBJ2-3; TRBD1 matches at 7 bases. The CDR3 has 15 amino acids. Germline CDR1 reads SGHNT; CDR2 reads YENEEA. J gave up 4 bases and V 5 bases, and 9 bases lay outside the gene matches. The CDR3 here is CASSARQGPADTQYF. The DNA for the CDR3 is TGTGCCAGCAGCGCCCGACAGGGTCCAGCAGATACGCAGTATTTT.

The V gene is TRBV6-5, the J gene TRBJ2-3, with TRBD2 identical over 8 bases. The germline gives CDR1 MNHEY, CDR2 SVGAGI. The CDR3 spans 18 residues. Trimming took 2 bases from V and 5 from J; bases not matched to a gene: 15. This chain's CDR3 is CASSYDQGGAGVLDTQYF. The CDR3 nucleotides read TGTGCCAGCAGTTACGATCAGGGAGGAGCGGGAGTGTTAGATACGCAGTATTTT.

The chain carries TRBV11-2 and TRBJ2-1; 10 nucleotides line up with TRBD2. CDR3 length equals 18 residues. V dropped 5 bases and J dropped 0; count of bases not matched to a gene: 10. Germline values: CDR1 SGHAT, CDR2 FQNNGV. CDR3 DNA: TGTGCCAGCAGCCCCCGGTTAGCGGGAGGAAGCTCCTACAATGAGCAGTTCTTC. As protein: CASSPRLAGGSSYNEQFF.

The chain recombines TRBV20-1 with TRBJ2-5; 8 nucleotides agree with TRBD1. J gave up 9 bases and V 0 bases, and 6 bases lay outside the gene matches. This CDR3 comprises 13 residues. The V gene's germline CDR1 is DFQATT and CDR2 SNEGSKA (reference sequence). The CDR3 reads CSARETGVGAQYF. The CDR3 nucleotides are TGCAGTGCTAGAGAGACAGGGGTTGGGGCCCAGTACTTC.

This clonotype was recorded once. This rearrangement joins TRBV6-6 to TRBJ1-5, with 11 bases fitting TRBD1. The CDR3 length is 17 residues. The V segment lost 9 bases and the J segment 0 bases; nucleotides outside the gene matches: 10. CDR1 MNHNY and CDR2 SVGAGI come from the germline V gene (reference sequence). Written as DNA, the CDR3 is TGTGCCAGGAAGGACAGGGGGCGAACTTATAGCAATCAGCCCCAGCATTTT. Encoded protein: CARKDRGRTYSNQPQHF.

The chain links TRBV2 to TRBJ2-1; the D gene is possibly TRBD1 (5 bases). CDR3 length equals 13 residues. CDR1 is SNHLY and CDR2 is FYNNEI in the germline V gene. Trimming left V 6 bases short and J 5 bases short, with 11 bases between. CDR3 sequence reads: CASRDIWNNEQFF. In DNA, the CDR3 is TGTGCCAGCAGGGACATATGGAACAATGAGCAGTTCTTC.

This sequence joins TRBV15 and TRBJ2-7; D is undetermined. Trimming shortened V by 0 bases and J by 2 bases, and 11 bases separated the two germline ends. The CDR3 totals 15 residues. Germline CDR1 and CDR2: LNHNV and YYDKDF (reference sequence). The CDR3 loop is CATSRDPVPAYEQYF. CDR3 DNA sequence: TGTGCCACCAGCAGAGACCCAGTACCCGCCTACGAGCAGTACTTC. Full variable domain (outside the CDR3, taken from reference TRBV15 and TRBJ2-7): DAMVIQNPRYQVTQFGKPVTLSCSQTLNHNVMYWYQQKSSQAPKLLFHYYDKDFNNEADTPDNFQSRRPNTSFCFLDIRSPGLGDTAMYLCATSRDPVPAYEQYFGPGTRLTVT.

This chain uses TRBV14 with TRBJ2-4; D gene uncertain. The last part of the DNA fits TRBJ2-7 better; the J call may be wrong. The CDR3 has 15 amino acids. Germline assignment: CDR1 SGHDN and CDR2 FVKESK. The CDR3 bases are TGTGCCAGCAGCCACCTGGTGACTGGATCCTACGAGCAGTACTTC. Amino acids: CASSHLVTGSYEQYF.

The genes are TRBV28 and TRBJ1-1; D ambiguous. CDR3 length equals 16 residues. V lost 2 bases, J lost 0 bases, and 13 bases lay in between. Germline loops: CDR1 MDHEN, CDR2 SYDVKM. CDR3 sequence reads: CASSLASIWVNTEAFF. Written as DNA, the CDR3 is TGTGCCAGCAGTTTAGCCTCCATATGGGTGAACACTGAAGCTTTCTTT.

In its sample, this clonotype was seen many times. This sequence joins TRBV25-1 and TRBJ2-6; no clear D. V gave up 7 bases and J gave up 4 bases, with 5 bases separating them. The CDR3 is 12 residues long. Germline V gene lookup returns CDR1 MGHDK and CDR2 SYGVNS. CDR3 nucleotide sequence: TGTGCCAGCACGGCCGGGGCCAACGTCCTGACTTTC. It specifies CASTAGANVLTF.